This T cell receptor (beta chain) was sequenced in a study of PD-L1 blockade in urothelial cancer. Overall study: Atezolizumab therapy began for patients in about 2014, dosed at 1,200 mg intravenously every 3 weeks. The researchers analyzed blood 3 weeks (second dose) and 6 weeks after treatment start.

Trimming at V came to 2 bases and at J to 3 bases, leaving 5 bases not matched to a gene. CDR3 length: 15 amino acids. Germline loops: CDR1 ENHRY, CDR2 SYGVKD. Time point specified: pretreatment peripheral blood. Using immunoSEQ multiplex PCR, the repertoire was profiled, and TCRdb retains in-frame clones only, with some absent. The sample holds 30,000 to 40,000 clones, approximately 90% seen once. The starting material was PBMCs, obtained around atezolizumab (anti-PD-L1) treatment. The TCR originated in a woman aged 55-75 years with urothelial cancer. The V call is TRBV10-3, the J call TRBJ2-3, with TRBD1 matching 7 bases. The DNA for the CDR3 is TGTGCCATCAGTGAGGGGCCGACAGGGACAGATACGCAGTATTTT. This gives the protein CAISEGPTGTDTQYF.